One sample yielded the 31 T cell receptor beta chains listed below, sequenced in a study of shared clonotypes between healthy human individuals. Clones were sequenced by immunoSEQ multiplex PCR, and TCRdb holds only the in-frame ones, with some missing. This table holds about 470,000 clones, around 79% found once. Sample: PBMCs. The receptors derive from a woman aged 40 to 50 in good health. Some clones in this sample may be carry-over from other donors' samples.

V usage is TRBV6-1 and J usage is TRBJ1-5; no clear D gene. The CDR3 consists of 17 residues. Trimming took 2 bases from V and 7 from J, leaving 21 bases between them. Germline V lookup: CDR1 MNHNS, CDR2 SASEGT. The CDR3 nucleotides are TGTGCCAGCAGTGAAATAGGGTCAGTCCGGCTGTCACAGCCCCAGCATTTT. Protein: CASSEIGSVRLSQPQHF.

The CDR3 DNA is TGTGCCACCAGCAGAGCCGTACTAGCGGGACTATCCTACAATGAGCAGTTCTTC. This gives the protein CATSRAVLAGLSYNEQFF. The chain links TRBV15 to TRBJ2-1, with 10 bases matching TRBD2. The V and J ends lost 1 base and 1 base, in that order; junction bases with no gene match: 7. The CDR3 runs to 18 residues. CDR1 is LNHNV, CDR2 YYDKDF, per germline (reference sequence). Drawing the rest from reference TRBV15 and TRBJ2-1, the complete variable domain is DAMVIQNPRYQVTQFGKPVTLSCSQTLNHNVMYWYQQKSSQAPKLLFHYYDKDFNNEADTPDNFQSRRPNTSFCFLDIRSPGLGDTAMYLCATSRAVLAGLSYNEQFFGPGTRLTVL.

The rearrangement joins TRBV4-3 to TRBJ2-6; TRBD1 matches 7 bases. The CDR3 length is 17 residues. CDR1 and CDR2 from the germline V gene are LGHNA and YSLEER. Trimming cost V 1 base and J 0 bases; bases outside gene matches: 3. The CDR3 DNA follows: TGCGCCAGCAGCCAAGGGGACAGCCACTCTGGGGCCAACGTCCTGACTTTC. It codes for CASSQGDSHSGANVLTF.

The rearrangement joins TRBV6-5 to TRBJ2-7, with D tentatively TRBD2 (6 bases). Germline lookup yields CDR1 MNHEY and CDR2 SVGAGI. V was cut by 5 bases and J by 2 bases, with 13 bases left in between. The CDR3 has 14 residues. CDR3 bases: TGTGCCAGCAGTCCCTCTAGCGCTACCTACGAGCAGTACTTC. Its translation is CASSPSSATYEQYF.

With regard to this clone: A junction boundary mismatches the germline segment, possibly from a read error. The chain combines TRBV7-7 with TRBJ2-3; 12 positions match TRBD2. This CDR3 region has 14 residues. CDR1 is SSHAT, CDR2 FNYEAQ, per germline (reference sequence). The DNA for the CDR3 is TGTGCTAGCAGCTTAGAGGGACTAGCGGGCGCCCAGTATTTT. Encoded protein: CASSLEGLAGAQYF. Combining the CDR3 with reference TRBV7-7 and TRBJ2-3 gives the whole variable domain GAGVSQSPRYKVTKRGQDVTLRCDPISSHATLYWYQQALGQGPEFLTYFNYEAQPDKSGLPSDRFSAERPEGSISTLTIQRTEQRDSAMYRCASSLEGLAGAQYFGPGTRLTVL.

This clone was seen more than once but under ten times. The chain joins TRBV6-4 to TRBJ1-6, with 9 bases fitting TRBD1. Unmatched junction bases numbered 17, after V lost 7 bases and J lost 1 base. CDR1 is MRHNA and CDR2 is SNTAGT in the germline V gene. The CDR3 is 20 residues long. CDR3: CASTFGGQGGPRSYNSPLHF. The CDR3 DNA reads TGTGCCAGCACTTTTGGGGGACAGGGTGGTCCGCGGTCCTATAATTCACCCCTCCACTTT.

The chain couples TRBV7-2 to TRBJ2-3; a weak D match, TRBD1 (5 bases). V was pared by 1 base and J by 0 bases, with 5 bases between. The CDR3 runs 14 residues. The germline V gene encodes CDR1 SGHTA and CDR2 FQGNSA. The CDR3 loop is CASSLEGSTDTQYF. DNA for the CDR3: TGTGCCAGCAGCTTAGAGGGGAGCACAGATACGCAGTATTTT. The full variable domain, its missing parts supplied by reference TRBV7-2 and TRBJ2-3, is GAGVSQSPSNKVTEKGKDVELRCDPISGHTALYWYRQSLGQGLEFLIYFQGNSAPDKSGLPSDRFSAERTGGSVSTLTIQRTQQEDSAVYLCASSLEGSTDTQYFGPGTRLTVL.

A note on this clone: This may stem from a read error, because a much larger clone lies one nucleotide away. The sample has other DNA sequences that encode this CDR3 too. The genes are TRBV9 and TRBJ1-2; D gene uncertain. The V end was cut by 0 bases, the J end by 3 bases, with 6 bases between. This CDR3 region has 13 residues. The germline V gene encodes CDR1 SGDLS and CDR2 YYNGEE. The CDR3 loop reads CASSVGSYYGYTF. As DNA, the CDR3 is TGTGCCAGCAGCGTAGGGTCATACTATGGCTACACCTTC.

This clone has a handful of counts. V usage is TRBV5-4 and J usage is TRBJ2-2; 11 bases fit TRBD2. The CDR3 length is 16 residues. Germline V gene data show CDR1 as SGHNT and CDR2 as YYREEE (reference sequence). The J segment lost 0 bases and the V segment lost 4 bases, leaving 2 bases of the junction unmatched. The CDR3 loop reads CASSAGLAANTGELFF. CDR3 nucleotide sequence: TGTGCCAGCAGCGCGGGACTAGCGGCGAACACCGGGGAGCTGTTTTTT.

This chain joins TRBV28 and TRBJ2-7, with 7 bases fitting TRBD1. Germline CDR1 reads MDHEN; CDR2 reads SYDVKM. This CDR3 has 14 amino acids. V was clipped by 6 bases and J by 9 bases; unmatched bases: 14. The CDR3 coding sequence is TGTGCCAGCAGACCGTCCCGGGACAGAGGTAGGCAGTACTTC. This sequence encodes CASRPSRDRGRQYF.

V and J are TRBV28 and TRBJ2-1; 12 positions agree with TRBD2. The CDR3 has 16 amino acids. V was clipped by 7 bases and J by 4 bases; unmatched bases: 8. From germline, CDR1 is MDHEN and CDR2 SYDVKM. The CDR3: CASTLELAGGYNEQFF. In nucleotides, the CDR3 is TGTGCCAGCACCCTGGAACTAGCGGGAGGTTACAATGAGCAGTTCTTC.

The rearrangement links TRBV27 to TRBJ2-7, with 8 bases aligning to TRBD2. This CDR3 region has 14 residues. Looked up from germline, CDR1 is MNHEY and CDR2 is SMNVEV (reference sequence). After removal of 4 bases from V and 6 bases from J, the junction contained 8 bases not matched to a gene. The CDR3 region is CASSSWTSKSEQYF. CDR3 nucleotide sequence: TGTGCCAGCAGTTCCTGGACTAGCAAAAGCGAGCAGTACTTC.

The chain is built from TRBV4-2 and TRBJ1-2; 8 bases line up with TRBD1. From germline, CDR1 is LGHNA and CDR2 YNFKEQ. J was trimmed by 3 bases and V by 3 bases; bases with no gene match: 9. CDR3 length: 16 residues. The DNA for the CDR3 is TGTGCCAGCAGCCAGCTGCAGGGGGCGGGTGACTATGGCTACACCTTC. Amino acid sequence: CASSQLQGAGDYGYTF.

The chain is built from TRBV10-3 and TRBJ2-5, with D perhaps being TRBD1 or TRBD2 (5 bases each). The CDR3 length is 15 residues. Per the germline V gene, CDR1 is ENHRY and CDR2 is SYGVKD. V lost 2 bases, J lost 4 bases, and 14 bases lay in between. CDR3 nucleotides: TGTGCCATCAGTGAGGGTAGCGAGGGGACAGAGACCCAGTACTTC. Translation gives CAISEGSEGTETQYF.

The chain carries TRBV7-9 and TRBJ2-6, with D unclear. The CDR3 spans 16 residues. Germline lookup yields CDR1 SEHNR and CDR2 FQNEAQ (reference sequence). V was clipped by 4 bases and J by 0 bases, with 10 bases between them. The CDR3 loop reads CASSSVTGSGANVLTF. CDR3 in DNA: TGTGCCAGCAGCTCCGTGACCGGCTCTGGGGCCAACGTCCTGACTTTC.

The chain combines TRBV27 with TRBJ2-3; unclear D gene. Germline-derived CDR1 and CDR2 are MNHEY and SMNVEV (reference sequence). V lost 5 bases and J lost 0, with 6 bases in between. CDR3 length equals 13 residues. CDR3 DNA sequence: TGTGCCAGCAGTCTCAAGAGCACAGATACGCAGTATTTT. Amino acid sequence: CASSLKSTDTQYF.

This chain connects TRBV7-2 to TRBJ2-7; D is uncertain. The V and J ends lost 5 bases and 2 bases respectively, with 13 bases between them. The CDR3 contains 14 residues. The germline V gene has CDR1 SGHTA and CDR2 FQGNSA. CDR3 loop: CASSPSSLAYEQYF. Written as DNA, the CDR3 is TGTGCCAGCAGCCCTTCATCGTTGGCCTACGAGCAGTACTTC. The complete variable domain, with remaining parts taken from reference TRBV7-2 and TRBJ2-7, reads GAGVSQSPSNKVTEKGKDVELRCDPISGHTALYWYRQSLGQGLEFLIYFQGNSAPDKSGLPSDRFSAERTGGSVSTLTIQRTQQEDSAVYLCASSPSSLAYEQYFGPGTRLTVT.

This clone showed up just a few times. The CDR3 reads CASSYSVREAEAFF. CDR3 sequence (DNA): TGTGCCAGCAGTTACTCCGTCAGGGAGGCTGAAGCTTTCTTT. The chain uses TRBV6-6 and TRBJ1-1, with D possibly matching TRBD1 (5 bases). CDR3 length: 14 amino acids. Trimming pared 0 bases from V and 6 bases from J, leaving 11 bases between. CDR1 and CDR2 (germline): MNHNY, SVGAGI (reference sequence).

The chain couples TRBV2 to TRBJ2-1; TRBD1 is a possible D gene (6 bases). The V gene's germline CDR1 is SNHLY and CDR2 FYNNEI. V dropped 8 bases and J dropped 13 bases, with 15 bases sitting between them. The CDR3 is 11 amino acids. The CDR3 coding sequence is TGTGCCAGCGAAGGGGGACGCCAACAGTTCTTC. It is translated as CASEGGRQQFF.

The chain couples TRBV5-8 to TRBJ2-7; no clear D gene. Germline CDR1 SGHTS, CDR2 YDEGEE. The V and J ends lost 0 bases and 0 bases respectively, with 10 bases between them. The CDR3 contains 15 residues. CDR3 DNA sequence: TGTGCCAGCAGCTTGGGCTCAGGTAGCTCCTACGAGCAGTACTTC. Amino acids: CASSLGSGSSYEQYF.

The chain joins TRBV5-1 to TRBJ2-7, with D hard to call. This CDR3 is built from 13 residues. The germline V gene encodes CDR1 SGHRS and CDR2 YFSETQ. V was pared by 0 bases and J by 3 bases, with 7 bases between. Here the CDR3 reads CASSLVSSYEQYF. The CDR3 region has the DNA TGCGCCAGCAGCTTGGTCTCTAGCTACGAGCAGTACTTC.

The rearrangement uses TRBV6-6 and TRBJ2-1, with a possible D match to TRBD1 (5 bases). The CDR3 is 14 residues long. Germline V CDR1 and CDR2: MNHNY, SVGAGI (reference sequence). V shed 2 bases and J shed 7 bases, with 12 bases lying between them. DNA for the CDR3: TGTGCCAGCAGTTACGTCAGGGTGGAGAATGAGCAGTTCTTC. Protein sequence: CASSYVRVENEQFF.

Concerning this clone: One end of the junction does not line up with germline, which may come from a read error. V usage is TRBV6-4 and J usage is TRBJ1-2, with TRBD1 matching over 7 bases. Germline V gene sequence: CDR1 MRHNA, CDR2 SNTAGT. This CDR3 region has 11 residues. In DNA, the CDR3 is TGTGCCAGCAGTGCCTCCGGGACAGTCCCTTTC. It codes for CASSASGTVPF.

In this sample, this clone turned up a few times. The chain uses TRBV7-2 and TRBJ1-5; no firm D call. The CDR3 spans 14 residues. Germline V gene lookup returns CDR1 SGHTA and CDR2 FQGNSA. The V end lost 1 base, the J end lost 2 bases, and 6 bases lay between the germline ends. CDR3 nucleotide sequence: TGTGCCAGCAGCTTAGTGGAGGGCAATCAGCCCCAGCATTTT. This encodes CASSLVEGNQPQHF.

This clone was recorded a few times. Within the sample, other DNA sequences also encode this same CDR3. The CDR3 region is CASSTNEKLFF. The CDR3 DNA reads TGTGCCAGCAGTACTAATGAAAAACTGTTTTTT. V is TRBV28 and J is TRBJ1-4; D uncertain. With 5 bases removed from V and 2 bases from J, the gap between germline ends came to 0 bases. There are 11 residues in the CDR3. The germline V gene encodes CDR1 MDHEN and CDR2 SYDVKM. The whole variable domain, remainder taken from reference TRBV28 and TRBJ1-4, is DVKVTQSSRYLVKRTGEKVFLECVQDMDHENMFWYRQDPGLGLRLIYFSYDVKMKEKGDIPEGYSVSREKKERFSLILESASTNQTSMYLCASSTNEKLFFGSGTQLSVL.

The chain employs TRBV27 and TRBJ2-7; D possibly corresponds to TRBD1 (6 bases). The V gene lost 3 bases and the J gene lost 7 bases, with 13 bases spanning the gap. The CDR3 totals 13 residues. CDR1 and CDR2 from the germline V gene are MNHEY and SMNVEV (reference sequence). The CDR3: CASSLGAETEQYF. The CDR3 DNA follows: TGTGCCAGCAGTTTGGGGGCAGAAACGGAGCAGTACTTC.

This chain connects TRBV5-1 to TRBJ2-5; 7 bases align to TRBD2. The CDR3 spans 16 residues. The germline gives CDR1 SGHRS, CDR2 YFSETQ. Trimming at V came to 0 bases and at J to 5 bases, leaving 10 bases not matched to a gene. CDR3 DNA sequence: TGCGCCAGCAGCTTGGGGCAGGCGAGCGGGGCGGAGACCCAGTACTTC. It specifies CASSLGQASGAETQYF.

The chain employs TRBV6-1 and TRBJ1-1, with 9 bases aligning to TRBD1. This CDR3 is 15 amino acids long. The germline CDR1 and CDR2 sequences are MNHNS and SASEGT. After removal of 3 bases from V and 5 bases from J, the junction contained 7 bases not matched to a gene. In nucleotides, the CDR3 is TGTGCCAGCAGTGACCAACAGGGGGCGAGAACTGAAGCTTTCTTT. Translated, it gives CASSDQQGARTEAFF.

V gene TRBV30 combines with J gene TRBJ1-2; 7 positions agree with TRBD1. The CDR3 is 14 residues long. Germline V gives CDR1 GTSNPN, CDR2 SVGIG (reference sequence). The V and J ends lost 5 bases and 9 bases, in that order; junction bases with no gene match: 15. The CDR3 region is CAWDPPGQVYRYTF. The CDR3, as DNA: TGTGCCTGGGATCCCCCCGGACAGGTCTACCGCTACACCTTC. The full variable domain, in which reference TRBV30 and TRBJ1-2 provide the parts outside the CDR3, is SQTIHQWPATLVQPVGSPLSLECTVEGTSNPNLYWYRQAAGRGLQLLFYSVGIGQISSEVPQNLSASRPQDRQFILSSKKLLLSDSGFYLCAWDPPGQVYRYTFGSGTRLTVV.

This chain uses TRBV5-4 with TRBJ1-5; TRBD1 matches 7 bases. CDR3 length: 13 residues. V shed 0 bases and J 9 bases; nucleotides not matched to a gene: 3. Germline CDR1 SGHNT, CDR2 YYREEE (reference sequence). This CDR3 is CASSLVGGGPQHF. DNA for the CDR3: TGTGCCAGCAGCTTGGTAGGGGGCGGGCCCCAGCATTTT.

The gene calls are TRBV30 and TRBJ2-2; D not certain. The CDR3 is 14 residues long. Germline CDR1 is GTSNPN and CDR2 is SVGIG (reference sequence). V lost 0 bases, J lost 6 bases, and 11 bases lay in between. The CDR3 bases are TGTGCCTGGAGTGTAACGTGGTGGGCCGGGGAGCTGTTTTTT. It is translated as CAWSVTWWAGELFF.